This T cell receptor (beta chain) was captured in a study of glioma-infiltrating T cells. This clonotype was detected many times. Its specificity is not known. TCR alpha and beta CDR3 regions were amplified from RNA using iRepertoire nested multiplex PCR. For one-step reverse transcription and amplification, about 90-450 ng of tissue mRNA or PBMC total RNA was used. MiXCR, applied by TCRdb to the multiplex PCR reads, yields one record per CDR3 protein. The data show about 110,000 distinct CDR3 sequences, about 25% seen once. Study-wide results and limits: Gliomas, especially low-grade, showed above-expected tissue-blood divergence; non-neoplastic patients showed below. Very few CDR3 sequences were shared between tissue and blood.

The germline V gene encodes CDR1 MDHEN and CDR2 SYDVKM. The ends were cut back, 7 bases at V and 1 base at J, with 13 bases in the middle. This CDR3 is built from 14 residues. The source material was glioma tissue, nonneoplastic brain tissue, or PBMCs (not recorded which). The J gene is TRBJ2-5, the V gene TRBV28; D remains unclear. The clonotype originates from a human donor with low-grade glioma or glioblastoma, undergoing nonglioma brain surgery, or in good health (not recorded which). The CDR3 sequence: CASTEPTTQETQYF. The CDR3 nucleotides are TGTGCCAGCACCGAACCTACCACCCAAGAGACCCAGTACTTC.